This TCR beta chain was recorded in a study of T cells in Graves' hyperthyroidism and ophthalmopathy. As for the study in general: Before treatment of any kind, peripheral blood was taken at initial diagnosis.

The CDR3 is made up of 15 amino acids. The junction had 5 bases not matched to a gene; V was cut back by 1 base and J by 2 bases. Looked up from germline, CDR1 is SGHVS and CDR2 is FQNEAQ. Regions amplified from RNA transcripts were the TCR beta CDR3 regions. A set of HTBI primers served as the primers for a first-round RT-PCR of the TCR CDR3. TCRdb analysed the multiplex PCR reads with MiXCR anew, one entry per CDR3 protein. The repertoire holds over 700,000 distinct CDR3 sequences, with about a third as singletons. Patients aged 18 to 65 had newly diagnosed hyperthyroidism that had lasted under 2 months. The table lists this clonotype with many counts. Antigen specificity is unknown. Points from the study as a whole: Separation of ophthalmopathy from stable hyperthyroidism was achieved by a 13 V-J model. Blood shared most expanded thyroid clonotypes above 0.001.

This TCR was sampled from a woman aged 40 to 49 with Graves' hyperthyroidism. The gene calls are TRBV7-8 and TRBJ2-7; 7 bases are a match to TRBD2. Material: blood. The CDR3 protein is CASSLGAGEAYEQYF. The CDR3 DNA sequence: TGTGCCAGCAGCTTAGGGGCGGGAGAGGCCTACGAGCAGTACTTC.